Shown below are 23 T cell receptor beta chains from a single sample sequenced in a study of blood T cells in healthy people across ages. A second PCR, run for roughly 7 to 11 cycles, used a sample-barcoded 5' primer plus a J-beta primer mix. From the 5' RACE reads, TCRdb called clonotypes with MiXCR, one entry per CDR3 protein. There are 700,000 to 850,000 distinct CDR3 sequences in the sample; under 40% occur only once, and over 10% lies in the top ten. Sequencing was carried out using blood. These receptors originate from a man aged 18 to 29 in good health.

The rearrangement uses TRBV5-6 and TRBJ2-7; D gene unclear. Per germline, CDR1 SGHDT and CDR2 YYEEEE. The CDR3 runs to 12 residues. Trimming left V 1 base short and J 4 bases short, with 6 bases between. This CDR3 reads CASSLNHYEQYF. The CDR3, as DNA: TGTGCCAGCAGCTTGAACCATTACGAGCAGTACTTC.

This clonotype was observed once. The chain has TRBV10-3 and TRBJ2-3; D not certain. CDR3 size: 13 residues. V gave up 3 bases and J gave up 3 bases, with 7 bases separating them. The germline V gene encodes CDR1 ENHRY and CDR2 SYGVKD. CDR3 in amino acids: CAISDAGTDTQYF. As DNA, the CDR3 is TGTGCCATCAGTGACGCCGGGACAGATACGCAGTATTTT.

This clonotype was seen a few times. The chain uses TRBV20-1 and TRBJ2-1; 8 positions agree with TRBD2. The V gene end was trimmed by 6 bases and the J gene end by 12 bases; junction bases not matched to a gene: 16. Germline V gene data show CDR1 as DFQATT and CDR2 as SNEGSKA (reference sequence). This CDR3 is 14 amino acids long. CDR3 amino acids: CSAPEGLGLERQFF. CDR3 DNA: TGCAGTGCGCCCGAGGGACTAGGTCTTGAGAGGCAGTTCTTC.

This clonotype came up a few times. The rearrangement joins TRBV4-3 to TRBJ2-2, with 7 bases that match TRBD1. The V gene end was trimmed by 1 base and the J gene end by 5 bases; junction bases not matched to a gene: 13. The germline V gene encodes CDR1 LGHNA and CDR2 YSLEER. The CDR3 is 18 amino acids. CDR3 loop: CASSQGQGWGQLTGELFF. For the CDR3, the DNA is TGCGCCAGCAGCCAAGGACAGGGATGGGGACAGTTGACCGGGGAGCTGTTTTTT.

This clonotype was detected a few times. The chain is built from TRBV2 and TRBJ2-7, with no clear D. CDR3 length equals 18 residues. Trimming took 0 bases from V and 4 from J, leaving 22 bases between them. Germline V lookup: CDR1 SNHLY, CDR2 FYNNEI. In DNA, the CDR3 is TGTGCCAGCAGTGAAGCGGCTCGGACCCCGAGCCCCGGTTACGAGCAGTACTTC. Amino acid sequence: CASSEAARTPSPGYEQYF.

The rearrangement links TRBV20-1 to TRBJ1-5; 7 nucleotides align to TRBD1. The V segment lost 3 bases and the J segment 8 bases; nucleotides outside the gene matches: 7. CDR1 is DFQATT and CDR2 is SNEGSKA in the germline V gene (reference sequence). This CDR3 is 13 amino acids long. CDR3 sequence: CSASSGGQKPQHF. The CDR3 bases are TGCAGTGCTAGTTCCGGGGGACAGAAGCCCCAGCATTTT.

The chain's CDR3 is CASSTTGTSRSTDTQYF. In DNA form, the CDR3 reads TGTGCCAGCAGCACCACCGGGACTAGCCGAAGCACAGATACGCAGTATTTT. The rearrangement joins TRBV7-9 to TRBJ2-3; 9 bases align to TRBD2. Germline values: CDR1 SEHNR, CDR2 FQNEAQ (reference sequence). V lost 5 bases, J lost 0 bases, and 9 bases stayed unmatched. The CDR3 length is 17 residues.

About this clonotype itself: One end of the junction varies from germline; a read error may be responsible. The gene calls are TRBV12-3 or TRBV12-4 and TRBJ1-5; D gene unclear. CDR3 length: 15 residues. This CDR3 reads CAGSLGQSFIQPQHF. The DNA of the CDR3 is TGTGCCGGCAGTTTGGGCCAGAGTTTTATCCAGCCCCAGCATTTT.

The chain links TRBV20-1 to TRBJ2-3; D is possibly TRBD1 or TRBD2 (5 bases each). Trimming removed 3 bases from V and 1 base from J, with 11 bases in between. The CDR3 consists of 14 residues. The V gene's germline CDR1 is DFQATT and CDR2 SNEGSKA (reference sequence). CDR3 region: CSARGVGGTDTQYF. The CDR3 region has the DNA TGCAGTGCTAGGGGGGTGGGGGGCACAGATACGCAGTATTTT.

This clonotype was picked up a small number of times. The rearrangement links TRBV12-3 or TRBV12-4 to TRBJ2-3, with D possibly matching TRBD1 (6 bases). Trimming took 6 bases from V and 5 from J, leaving 21 bases between them. The CDR3 contains 16 residues. CDR3 loop: CASSLTLRTAGDTQYF. The CDR3 bases are TGTGCCAGCAGCCTTACCCTCCGGACAGCCGGAGATACGCAGTATTTT.

This chain joins TRBV7-9 and TRBJ1-6, with a tentative D call TRBD1 (5 bases). V lost 3 bases, J lost 14 bases, and 23 bases lay in between. The V gene's germline CDR1 is SEHNR and CDR2 FQNEAQ (reference sequence). The CDR3 loop spans 16 amino acids. As DNA, the CDR3 is TGTGCCAGCAGCTTTGATGCAGGGAGTATTAAGGAATCCCTCCACTTT. Translating gives CASSFDAGSIKESLHF. The full variable domain, completed using reference TRBV7-9 and TRBJ1-6, is DTGVSQNPRHKITKRGQNVTFRCDPISEHNRLYWYRQTLGQGPEFLTYFQNEAQLEKSRLLSDRFSAERPKGSFSTLEIQRTEQGDSAMYLCASSFDAGSIKESLHFGNGTRLTVT.

This clonotype has only one observation. The chain uses TRBV6-6 and TRBJ2-2; D tentatively fits TRBD1 or TRBD2 (5 bases each). This CDR3 region has 17 residues. V was clipped by 4 bases and J by 2 bases, with 17 bases between them. Germline V gene sequence: CDR1 MNHNY, CDR2 SVGAGI (reference sequence). The CDR3 DNA sequence: TGTGCCAGCAGTTCACCGGGACCTAACATTAACACCGGGGAGCTGTTTTTT. Its protein product is CASSSPGPNINTGELFF.

The rearrangement uses TRBV7-2 and TRBJ2-5; D is unresolved. V was pared by 2 bases and J by 3 bases, with 10 bases between. CDR1 SGHTA and CDR2 FQGNSA come from the germline V gene. The CDR3 covers 14 residues. The CDR3: CASSLRVNEETQYF. In nucleotides, the CDR3 is TGTGCCAGCAGCTTAAGGGTTAACGAAGAGACCCAGTACTTC.

This clonotype was detected only a few times. The chain carries TRBV4-2 and TRBJ2-5; the D gene is possibly TRBD2 (7 bases). Judging by the DNA end, TRBJ2-7 fits better; the J call may be wrong. The length of the CDR3 is 13 residues. Germline V CDR1 and CDR2: LGHNA, YNFKEQ. CDR3 amino acids: CASSFPGGLEQYF. The CDR3 DNA reads TGTGCCAGCAGCTTCCCGGGGGGCCTCGAGCAGTACTTC.

This clonotype was counted ten times or more. The chain carries TRBV12-3 or TRBV12-4 and TRBJ2-7; 10 bases match TRBD1. There are 15 residues in the CDR3. Trimming cost V 4 bases and J 0 bases; bases outside gene matches: 3. The CDR3 DNA sequence: TGTGCCAGCAGTTGGGGACAGGGGAGCTCCTACGAGCAGTACTTC. Residues: CASSWGQGSSYEQYF.

The chain joins TRBV7-2 to TRBJ2-1; D could derive from TRBD1 or TRBD2 (5 bases each). The V gene lost 7 bases and the J gene lost 4 bases, with 11 bases spanning the gap. The CDR3 sequence is 13 residues long. Germline CDR1 reads SGHTA; CDR2 reads FQGNSA. In nucleotides, the CDR3 is TGTGCCAGCAACCGGGACCTGTACAATGAGCAGTTCTTC. This gives the protein CASNRDLYNEQFF.

Details on this clonotype: At one end, the junction sequence differs from germline, possibly due to a read error. The chain uses TRBV12-3 or TRBV12-4 and TRBJ1-5, with D tentatively TRBD1 (5 bases). The CDR3 extends over 19 amino acids. The CDR3 region is CAGSLNSTGFPYSNQPQHF. CDR3 coding DNA: TGTGCCGGCAGTTTAAATTCAACAGGCTTCCCTTATAGCAATCAGCCCCAGCATTTT.

The chain links TRBV20-1 to TRBJ1-4; 7 bases match TRBD1. This CDR3 comprises 11 residues. Germline CDR1 and CDR2: DFQATT and SNEGSKA (reference sequence). After removal of 6 bases from V and 11 bases from J, the junction contained 6 bases not matched to a gene. The CDR3 DNA reads as TGCAGTGCCGGGACAGTTAATAAACTGTTTTTT. Translating it yields CSAGTVNKLFF.

This chain connects TRBV15 to TRBJ2-1; D is perhaps TRBD1 (5 bases). CDR1 is LNHNV, CDR2 YYDKDF, per germline (reference sequence). The CDR3 runs to 17 residues. V shed 0 bases and J shed 0 bases, with 12 bases lying between them. CDR3 loop: CATSRDRGYSSYNEQFF. CDR3 nucleotide sequence: TGTGCCACCAGCAGAGATAGGGGTTATAGCTCCTACAATGAGCAGTTCTTC.

This clonotype was counted between two and nine times. The rearrangement joins TRBV9 to TRBJ1-5; D gene ambiguous. From germline, CDR1 is SGDLS and CDR2 YYNGEE. Trimming shortened V by 4 bases and J by 2 bases, and 13 bases separated the two germline ends. CDR3 length: 15 residues. The DNA of the CDR3 is TGTGCCAGCAGCCAAACGGGAGTCGGCAATCAGCCCCAGCATTTT. Amino acids: CASSQTGVGNQPQHF.

There are a few counts of this clonotype. The chain recombines TRBV20-1 with TRBJ2-7, with 10 bases that match TRBD2. The CDR3 is 13 residues long. Germline CDR1 reads DFQATT; CDR2 reads SNEGSKA (reference sequence). With 0 bases clipped from V and 7 bases from J, the junction kept 3 bases outside the gene matches. Here the CDR3 DNA reads TGCAGTGCTAGAGAGCTAGCGGGGGTTGAGCAGTACTTC. Encoded protein: CSARELAGVEQYF.

The rearrangement links TRBV29-1 to TRBJ2-2; TRBD1 agrees at 10 bases. This CDR3 contains 17 residues. Germline V gives CDR1 SQVTM, CDR2 ANQGSEA. V was pared by 4 bases and J by 0 bases, with 8 bases of the junction left unmatched. CDR3 sequence reads: CSVGRDRGATNTGELFF. CDR3 sequence (DNA): TGCAGCGTTGGCAGGGACAGGGGTGCGACGAACACCGGGGAGCTGTTTTTT.

The gene calls are TRBV20-1 and TRBJ1-6, with D maybe TRBD1 (6 bases). V lost 4 bases and J lost 3, with 13 bases in between. CDR3 length equals 15 residues. Germline V CDR1 and CDR2: DFQATT, SNEGSKA (reference sequence). The CDR3 loop reads CSATPGQIYNSPLHF. The CDR3 coding sequence is TGCAGTGCTACCCCCGGACAGATCTATAATTCACCCCTCCACTTT.